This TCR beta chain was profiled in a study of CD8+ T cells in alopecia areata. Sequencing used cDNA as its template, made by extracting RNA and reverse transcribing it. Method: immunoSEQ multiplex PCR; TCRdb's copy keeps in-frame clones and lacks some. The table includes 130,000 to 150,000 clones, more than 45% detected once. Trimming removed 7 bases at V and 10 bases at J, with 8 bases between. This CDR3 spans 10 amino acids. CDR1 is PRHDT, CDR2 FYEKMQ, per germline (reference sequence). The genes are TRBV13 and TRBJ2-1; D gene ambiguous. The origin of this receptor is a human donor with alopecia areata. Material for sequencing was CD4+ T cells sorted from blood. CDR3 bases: TGTGCCAGCATCGATTGGGAGCAGTTCTTC. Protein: CASIDWEQFF.